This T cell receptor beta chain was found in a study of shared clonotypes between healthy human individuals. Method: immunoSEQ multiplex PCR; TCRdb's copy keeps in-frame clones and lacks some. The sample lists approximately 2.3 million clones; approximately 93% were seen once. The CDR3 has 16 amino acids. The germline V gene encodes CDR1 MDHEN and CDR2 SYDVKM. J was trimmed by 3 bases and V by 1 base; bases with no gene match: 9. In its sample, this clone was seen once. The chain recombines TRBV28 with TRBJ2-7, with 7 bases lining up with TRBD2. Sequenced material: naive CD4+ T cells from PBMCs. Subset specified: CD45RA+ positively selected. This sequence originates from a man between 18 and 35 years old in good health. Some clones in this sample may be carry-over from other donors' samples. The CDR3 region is CASSLLLWGGSYEQYF. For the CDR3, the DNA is TGTGCCAGCAGTTTATTGTTGTGGGGGGGAAGCTACGAGCAGTACTTC.